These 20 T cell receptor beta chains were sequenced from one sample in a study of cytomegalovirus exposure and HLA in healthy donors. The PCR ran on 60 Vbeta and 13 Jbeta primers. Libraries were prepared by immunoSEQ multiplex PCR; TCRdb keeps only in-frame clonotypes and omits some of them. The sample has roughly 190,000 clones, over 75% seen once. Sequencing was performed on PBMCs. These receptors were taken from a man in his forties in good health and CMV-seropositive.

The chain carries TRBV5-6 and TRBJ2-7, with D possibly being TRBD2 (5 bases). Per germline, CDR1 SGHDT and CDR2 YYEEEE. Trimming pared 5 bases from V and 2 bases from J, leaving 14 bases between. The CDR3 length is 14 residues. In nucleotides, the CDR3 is TGTGCCAGCAGTTGGCCCGGGAATGCCTACGAGCAGTACTTC. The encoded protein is CASSWPGNAYEQYF.

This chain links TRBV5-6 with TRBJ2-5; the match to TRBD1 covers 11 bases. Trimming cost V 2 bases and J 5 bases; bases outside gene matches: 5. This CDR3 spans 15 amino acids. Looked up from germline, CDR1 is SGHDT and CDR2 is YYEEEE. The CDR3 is CASSLGQGAMETQYF. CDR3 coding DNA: TGTGCCAGCAGCTTAGGACAGGGGGCTATGGAGACCCAGTACTTC.

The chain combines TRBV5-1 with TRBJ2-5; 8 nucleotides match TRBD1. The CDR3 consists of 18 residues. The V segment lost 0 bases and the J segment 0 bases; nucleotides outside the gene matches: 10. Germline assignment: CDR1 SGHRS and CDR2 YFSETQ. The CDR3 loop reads CASSLGEWTGLYQETQYF. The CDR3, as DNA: TGCGCCAGCAGCTTGGGGGAGTGGACAGGGTTGTACCAAGAGACCCAGTACTTC. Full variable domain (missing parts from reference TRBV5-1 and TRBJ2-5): KAGVTQTPRYLIKTRGQQVTLSCSPISGHRSVSWYQQTPGQGLQFLFEYFSETQRNKGNFPGRFSGRQFSNSRSEMNVSTLELGDSALYLCASSLGEWTGLYQETQYFGPGTRLLVL.

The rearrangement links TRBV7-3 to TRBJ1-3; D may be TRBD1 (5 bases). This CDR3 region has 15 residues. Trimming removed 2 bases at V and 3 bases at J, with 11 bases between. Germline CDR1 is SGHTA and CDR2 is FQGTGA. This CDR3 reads CASSLRSGNGNTIYF. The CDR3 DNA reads TGTGCCAGCAGCTTACGATCAGGGAATGGAAACACCATATATTTT.

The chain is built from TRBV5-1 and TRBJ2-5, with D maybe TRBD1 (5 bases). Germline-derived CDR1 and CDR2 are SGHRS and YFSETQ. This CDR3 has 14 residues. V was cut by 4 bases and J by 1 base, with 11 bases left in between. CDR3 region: CASSTSQGQETQYF. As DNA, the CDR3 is TGCGCCAGCAGCACATCTCAGGGCCAAGAGACCCAGTACTTC.

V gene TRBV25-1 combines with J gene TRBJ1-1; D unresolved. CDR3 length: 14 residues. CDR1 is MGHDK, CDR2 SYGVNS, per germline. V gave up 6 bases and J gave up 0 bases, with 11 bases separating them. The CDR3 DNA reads TGTGCCAGCAGCCTCACTGTGATGAACACTGAAGCTTTCTTT. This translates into CASSLTVMNTEAFF.

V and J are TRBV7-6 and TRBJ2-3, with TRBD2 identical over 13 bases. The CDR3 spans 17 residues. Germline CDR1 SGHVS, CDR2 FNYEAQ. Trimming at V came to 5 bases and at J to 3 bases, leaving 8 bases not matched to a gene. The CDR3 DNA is TGTGCCAGCAGCAAGGGACTAGCGGGAAGTGGAACAGATACGCAGTATTTT. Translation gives CASSKGLAGSGTDTQYF.

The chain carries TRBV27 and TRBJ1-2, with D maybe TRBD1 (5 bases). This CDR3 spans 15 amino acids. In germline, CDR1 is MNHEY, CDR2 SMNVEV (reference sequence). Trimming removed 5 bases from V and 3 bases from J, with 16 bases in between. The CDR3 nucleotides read TGTGCCAGCAGTCCACCGGGGGTACGGCACTATGGCTACACCTTC. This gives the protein CASSPPGVRHYGYTF.

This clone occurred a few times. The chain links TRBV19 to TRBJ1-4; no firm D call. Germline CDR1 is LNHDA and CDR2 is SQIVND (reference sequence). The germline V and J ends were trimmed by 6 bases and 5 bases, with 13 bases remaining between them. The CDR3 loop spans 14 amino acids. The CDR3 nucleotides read TGTGCCAGTAGCGCGGGGTTGGAAAATGAAAAACTGTTTTTT. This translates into CASSAGLENEKLFF.

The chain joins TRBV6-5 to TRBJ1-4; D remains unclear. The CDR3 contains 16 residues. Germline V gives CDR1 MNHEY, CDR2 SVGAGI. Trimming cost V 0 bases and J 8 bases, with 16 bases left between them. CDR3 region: CASSYSGGGLGEKLFF. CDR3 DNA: TGTGCCAGCAGTTACTCCGGAGGAGGACTCGGGGAAAAACTGTTTTTT.

The CDR3 DNA sequence: TGTGCCAGCAGTTACCGGGAATCGTATGAAAAACTGTTTTTT. As protein: CASSYRESYEKLFF. The chain uses TRBV6-5 and TRBJ1-4; D uncertain. Between the trimmed V and J ends, which lost 2 bases and 6 bases, there was a span of 10 bases. Germline V CDR1 and CDR2: MNHEY, SVGAGI. The CDR3 loop spans 14 amino acids.

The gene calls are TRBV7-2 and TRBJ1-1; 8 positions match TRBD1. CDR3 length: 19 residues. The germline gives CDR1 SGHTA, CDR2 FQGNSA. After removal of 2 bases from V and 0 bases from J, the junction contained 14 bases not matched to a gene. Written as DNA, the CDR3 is TGTGCCAGCAGCTTATTGTTTGTGGGACAGGCGGATATGAACACTGAAGCTTTCTTT. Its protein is CASSLLFVGQADMNTEAFF.

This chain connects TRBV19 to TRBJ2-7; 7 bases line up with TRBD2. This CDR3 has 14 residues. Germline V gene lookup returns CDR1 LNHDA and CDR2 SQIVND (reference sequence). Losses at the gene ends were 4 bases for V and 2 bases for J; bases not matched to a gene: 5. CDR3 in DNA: TGTGCCAGTAGTAGGGGGGGGAAACCCTACGAGCAGTACTTC. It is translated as CASSRGGKPYEQYF.

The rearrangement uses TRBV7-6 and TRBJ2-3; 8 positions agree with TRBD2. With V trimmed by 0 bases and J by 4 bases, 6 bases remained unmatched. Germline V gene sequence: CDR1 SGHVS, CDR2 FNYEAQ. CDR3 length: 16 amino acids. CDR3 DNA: TGTGCCAGCAGCTTAGCACTAGCGGAGTATCCAGATACGCAGTATTTT. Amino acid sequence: CASSLALAEYPDTQYF.

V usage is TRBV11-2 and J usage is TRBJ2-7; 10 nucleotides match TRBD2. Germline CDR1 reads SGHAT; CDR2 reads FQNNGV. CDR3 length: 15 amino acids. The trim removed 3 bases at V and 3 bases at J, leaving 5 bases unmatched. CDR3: CASSFLAGESYEQYF. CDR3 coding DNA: TGTGCCAGCAGCTTTCTAGCGGGGGAGAGCTACGAGCAGTACTTC. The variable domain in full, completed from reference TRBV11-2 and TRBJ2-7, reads EAGVAQSPRYKIIEKRQSVAFWCNPISGHATLYWYQQILGQGPKLLIQFQNNGVVDDSQLPKDRFSAERLKGVDSTLKIQPAKLEDSAVYLCASSFLAGESYEQYFGPGTRLTVT.

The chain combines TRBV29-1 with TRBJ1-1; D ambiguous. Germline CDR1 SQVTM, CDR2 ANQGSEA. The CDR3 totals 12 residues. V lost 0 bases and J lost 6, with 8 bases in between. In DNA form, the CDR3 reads TGCAGCGTTGAAGAATCCGGGGCTGAAGCTTTCTTT. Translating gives CSVEESGAEAFF.

This CDR3 reads CASSGILGGHEQYF. CDR3 DNA: TGTGCCAGCAGTGGGATTCTAGGGGGCCACGAGCAGTACTTC. The chain combines TRBV6-1 with TRBJ2-7; 7 positions match TRBD1. The CDR3 sequence is 14 residues long. CDR1 MNHNS and CDR2 SASEGT come from the germline V gene. With V trimmed by 4 bases and J by 5 bases, 8 bases remained unmatched.

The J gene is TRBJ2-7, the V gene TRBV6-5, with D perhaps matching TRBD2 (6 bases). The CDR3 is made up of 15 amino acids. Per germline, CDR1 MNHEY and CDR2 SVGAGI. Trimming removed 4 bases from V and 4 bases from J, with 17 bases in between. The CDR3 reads CASSSPTRTTYEQYF. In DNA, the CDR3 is TGTGCCAGCAGTTCCCCGACTAGGACTACGTACGAGCAGTACTTC.

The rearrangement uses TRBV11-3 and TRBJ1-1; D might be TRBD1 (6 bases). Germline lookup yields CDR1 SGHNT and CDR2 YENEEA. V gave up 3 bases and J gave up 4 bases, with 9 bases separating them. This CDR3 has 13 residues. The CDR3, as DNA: TGTGCCAGCAGCTTTCCAGGGGCCACTGAAGCTTTCTTT. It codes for CASSFPGATEAFF. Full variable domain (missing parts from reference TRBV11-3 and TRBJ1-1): EAGVVQSPRYKIIEKKQPVAFWCNPISGHNTLYWYLQNLGQGPELLIRYENEEAVDDSQLPKDRFSAERLKGVDSTLKIQPAELGDSAVYLCASSFPGATEAFFGQGTRLTVV.

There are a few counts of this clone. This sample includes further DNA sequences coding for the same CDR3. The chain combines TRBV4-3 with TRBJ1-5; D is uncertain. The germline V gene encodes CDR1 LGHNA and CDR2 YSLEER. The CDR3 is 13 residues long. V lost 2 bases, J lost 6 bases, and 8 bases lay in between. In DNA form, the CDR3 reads TGCGCCAGCAGCCAAATCGGGAGTCAGCCCCAGCATTTT. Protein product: CASSQIGSQPQHF.